These 19 T cell receptor beta chains came from one sample sequenced in a study of a mutant IDH1 vaccine in newly diagnosed glioma. For these receptors, no antigen is known. Time point in this sample: week 35, safety follow-up. It was 300 ug of mutant IDH1 20-mer peptide that made up each vaccine dose, given with topical imiquimod. Only in-frame clones appear in the TCRdb table, and some are missing; sequencing was by immunoSEQ multiplex PCR. Seen here are tens of thousands of clones, more than 80% observed once, and the top ten hold about 1.5%. This specimen was PBMCs, taken from a glioma patient whose treatment included an IDH1 peptide vaccine. The receptor source for this set is a middle-aged man with glioma.

The chain has TRBV6-6 and TRBJ1-4; possibly TRBD1 for D (5 bases). Looked up from germline, CDR1 is MNHNY and CDR2 is SVGAGI (reference sequence). The CDR3 totals 16 residues. Trimming removed 0 bases from V and 2 bases from J, with 10 bases in between. CDR3 bases: TGTGCCAGCAGTTACTCTGTGGGGCAGACTAATGAAAAACTGTTTTTT. Encoded protein: CASSYSVGQTNEKLFF.

This rearrangement joins TRBV10-3 to TRBJ1-2, with 9 positions matching TRBD1. V shed 3 bases and J 7 bases; nucleotides not matched to a gene: 9. This CDR3 has 15 residues. Germline CDR1 and CDR2: ENHRY and SYGVKD. CDR3 nucleotide sequence: TGTGCCATCAGTGAACGGACAGGGGAAAGTAGTGGCTACACCTTC. Translating gives CAISERTGESSGYTF.

This clone was recorded once. V is TRBV5-1 and J is TRBJ1-3; D is unclear. CDR1 is SGHRS and CDR2 is YFSETQ in the germline V gene. This CDR3 region has 18 residues. V dropped 0 bases and J dropped 0 bases, with 16 bases sitting between them. The DNA of the CDR3 is TGCGCCAGCAGCTTGGAACCGACGGTGTTATCCTCTGGAAACACCATATATTTT. Translating gives CASSLEPTVLSSGNTIYF.

Comments on this clone: The sample contains more than one DNA sequence encoding this CDR3. The chain uses TRBV18 and TRBJ1-5; D is uncertain. Germline V gene sequence: CDR1 KGHSH, CDR2 LQKENI. Deletions cut 3 bases from V and 7 bases from J, with 10 bases between. The CDR3 has 13 residues. CDR3 sequence: CASSPEGGQPQHF. The CDR3 DNA reads TGTGCCAGCTCACCCGAGGGTGGGCAGCCCCAGCATTTT.

The chain uses TRBV11-2 and TRBJ1-2, with TRBD1 matching over 7 bases. Germline trimming cut 1 base from V and 4 bases from J; bases unmatched to any gene: 3. CDR3 size: 14 residues. CDR1 is SGHAT and CDR2 is FQNNGV in the germline V gene. The CDR3 sequence: CASSLGQGLYGYTF. The DNA of the CDR3 is TGTGCCAGCAGCTTAGGACAGGGACTCTATGGCTACACCTTC.

The V and J genes are TRBV19 and TRBJ1-1, with TRBD1 as a possible D gene (5 bases). Germline values: CDR1 LNHDA, CDR2 SQIVND (reference sequence). The CDR3 loop spans 15 amino acids. V lost 5 bases, J lost 3 bases, and 16 bases lay in between. The CDR3 nucleotides read TGTGCCAGTAGTGTAGGGTGGGGGTTCGACACTGAAGCTTTCTTT. This gives the protein CASSVGWGFDTEAFF.

The chain has TRBV6-6 and TRBJ1-1, with D unclear. This CDR3 is built from 13 residues. CDR1 MNHNY and CDR2 SVGAGI come from the germline V gene (reference sequence). Trimming removed 5 bases from V and 1 base from J, with 8 bases in between. CDR3 sequence (DNA): TGTGCCAGCAGTGCTAGACAGAACACTGAAGCTTTCTTT. Amino acid sequence: CASSARQNTEAFF.

This chain connects TRBV2 to TRBJ1-1; D call uncertain. The CDR3 has 14 amino acids. The V end lost 3 bases, the J end lost 0 bases, and 8 bases lay between the germline ends. Germline values: CDR1 SNHLY, CDR2 FYNNEI. The CDR3 reads CASSDFVLNTEAFF. The DNA for the CDR3 is TGTGCCAGCAGTGATTTCGTACTGAACACTGAAGCTTTCTTT. Full variable domain (rest looked up from reference TRBV2 and TRBJ1-1): EPEVTQTPSHQVTQMGQEVILRCVPISNHLYFYWYRQILGQKVEFLVSFYNNEISEKSEIFDDQFSVERPDGSNFTLKIRSTKLEDSAMYFCASSDFVLNTEAFFGQGTRLTVV.

Here the CDR3 DNA reads TGTGCCAGCTCACCACGTGACACGGGCTCTGGAAACACCATATATTTT. It is translated as CASSPRDTGSGNTIYF. The gene calls are TRBV18 and TRBJ1-3; D call uncertain. Trimming pared 1 base from V and 0 bases from J, leaving 10 bases between. CDR1 is KGHSH and CDR2 is LQKENI in the germline V gene. This CDR3 comprises 16 residues. Drawing the rest from reference TRBV18 and TRBJ1-3, the complete variable domain is NAGVMQNPRHLVRRRGQEARLRCSPMKGHSHVYWYRQLPEEGLKFMVYLQKENIIDESGMPKERFSAEFPKEGPSILRIQQVVRGDSAAYFCASSPRDTGSGNTIYFGEGSWLTVV.

The V gene is TRBV11-3, the J gene TRBJ1-1; D possibly corresponds to TRBD1 (5 bases). CDR3 length: 15 amino acids. V was pared by 0 bases and J by 1 base, with 9 bases between. Germline assignment: CDR1 SGHNT and CDR2 YENEEA. The CDR3 loop is CASSLDPGSNTEAFF. Here the CDR3 DNA reads TGTGCCAGCAGCTTAGATCCAGGGTCGAACACTGAAGCTTTCTTT.

The genes are TRBV11-2 and TRBJ1-3; possibly TRBD1 for D (5 bases). Germline lookup yields CDR1 SGHAT and CDR2 FQNNGV. The CDR3 contains 15 residues. Between the trimmed V and J ends, which lost 4 bases and 0 bases, there was a span of 10 bases. This CDR3 is CASSSTVLSGNTIYF. CDR3 nucleotide sequence: TGTGCCAGCAGCTCGACAGTCCTCTCTGGAAACACCATATATTTT.

This chain joins TRBV29-1 and TRBJ1-1, with D maybe TRBD1 (5 bases). The germline V gene has CDR1 SQVTM and CDR2 ANQGSEA. The CDR3 is 13 residues long. V shed 7 bases and J shed 1 base, with 13 bases lying between them. Written as DNA, the CDR3 is TGCAGCGCGAGGGTAGGGACGAACACTGAAGCTTTCTTT. Amino acids: CSARVGTNTEAFF.

The chain combines TRBV10-1 with TRBJ2-7, with 9 bases lining up with TRBD1. The length of the CDR3 is 16 residues. Trimming took 4 bases from V and 0 from J; bases not matched to a gene: 7. From germline, CDR1 is WNHNN and CDR2 SYGVQD (reference sequence). The CDR3 spells CASSVDRGTSSYEQYF. The DNA of the CDR3 is TGCGCCAGCAGTGTGGACAGGGGCACCAGCTCCTACGAGCAGTACTTC.

The genes are TRBV5-1 and TRBJ2-1; D may be TRBD2 (6 bases). CDR1 SGHRS and CDR2 YFSETQ come from the germline V gene. This CDR3 contains 14 residues. Trimming removed 9 bases from V and 2 bases from J, with 15 bases in between. CDR3 sequence: CATGWGEPYNEQFF. CDR3 coding DNA: TGCGCCACTGGATGGGGGGAACCCTACAATGAGCAGTTCTTC.

The chain recombines TRBV30 with TRBJ1-2; tentative D call: TRBD1 (6 bases). This CDR3 is built from 14 residues. Germline CDR1 and CDR2: GTSNPN and SVGIG (reference sequence). V dropped 5 bases and J dropped 1 base, with 14 bases sitting between them. CDR3 sequence reads: CAWESRGRNYGYTF. The CDR3 bases are TGTGCCTGGGAGTCCCGGGGGCGTAACTATGGCTACACCTTC.

This sequence joins TRBV28 and TRBJ1-2; TRBD1 matches 7 bases. After removal of 4 bases from V and 3 bases from J, the junction contained 14 bases not matched to a gene. This CDR3 spans 17 amino acids. Germline V gene sequence: CDR1 MDHEN, CDR2 SYDVKM. The CDR3 sequence: CASSYIAPRGGDYGYTF. In DNA, the CDR3 is TGTGCCAGCAGTTACATTGCCCCCAGGGGGGGCGACTATGGCTACACCTTC.

This clone was seen only once. The genes are TRBV7-2 and TRBJ2-3; 8 bases map to TRBD2. The CDR3 sequence is 15 residues long. V shed 5 bases and J 4 bases; nucleotides not matched to a gene: 8. In germline, CDR1 is SGHTA, CDR2 FQGNSA. The DNA of the CDR3 is TGTGCCAGCAGCCCCGGACTAGCTCGCTCAGATACGCAGTATTTT. It is translated as CASSPGLARSDTQYF. The complete variable domain, with remaining parts taken from reference TRBV7-2 and TRBJ2-3, reads GAGVSQSPSNKVTEKGKDVELRCDPISGHTALYWYRQSLGQGLEFLIYFQGNSAPDKSGLPSDRFSAERTGGSVSTLTIQRTQQEDSAVYLCASSPGLARSDTQYFGPGTRLTVL.

The rearrangement uses TRBV5-4 and TRBJ2-7; 7 bases line up with TRBD1. The CDR3 consists of 15 residues. Trimming removed 4 bases from V and 5 bases from J; junction bases left unmatched: 12. Germline-derived CDR1 and CDR2 are SGHNT and YYREEE (reference sequence). CDR3 bases: TGTGCCAGCAGCCTGGACAGGCGGATTTCCGACGAGCAGTACGTC. Its translation: CASSLDRRISDEQYV.

The genes are TRBV5-1 and TRBJ2-3; 12 bases line up with TRBD2. J was trimmed by 4 bases and V by 2 bases; bases with no gene match: 5. This CDR3 spans 16 amino acids. The germline V gene has CDR1 SGHRS and CDR2 YFSETQ. CDR3 nucleotides: TGCGCCAGCAGCTTTGGACTAGCGGGGACCCCAGATACGCAGTATTTT. It yields the protein CASSFGLAGTPDTQYF. The entire variable domain, with the rest obtained from reference TRBV5-1 and TRBJ2-3, is as follows: KAGVTQTPRYLIKTRGQQVTLSCSPISGHRSVSWYQQTPGQGLQFLFEYFSETQRNKGNFPGRFSGRQFSNSRSEMNVSTLELGDSALYLCASSFGLAGTPDTQYFGPGTRLTVL.